A selection of T cell receptor beta chains follows, all from one sample in a study of T cells in Graves' hyperthyroidism and ophthalmopathy. One entry per CDR3 protein results from TCRdb running MiXCR on the multiplex PCR reads. Of fewer than 250,000 distinct CDR3 sequences in the sample, 17% are singletons; the top ten hold 50%. Sequencing input: blood. These receptors came from a man aged 50-60 years with Graves' hyperthyroidism. The CDR3 runs from the conserved cysteine through the conserved F or W. The order of the fields is V gene, clone size, CDR3 protein. The size of a clone is reported for some rows only, either as once, few or many, or as a class for expanded clones.

V gene: TRBV6-2/TRBV6-3; clone size: NA; CDR3 protein: CASSYSRSNEQFF
V gene: TRBV5-1; clone size: many; CDR3 protein: CASSPEQGARTDTQYF
V gene: TRBV20-1; clone size: many; CDR3 protein: CSYNPGLAGLSSYEQYF
V gene: TRBV12-3/TRBV12-4; clone size: NA; CDR3 protein: CASTWGYYGYTF
V gene: TRBV29-1; clone size: many; CDR3 protein: CSVEGGGPYNEQFF
V gene: TRBV20-1; clone size: NA; CDR3 protein: CSARDSRDRGEEQYF
V gene: TRBV20-1; clone size: NA; CDR3 protein: CSAQVSGGNTIYF
V gene: TRBV20-1; clone size: few; CDR3 protein: CRHQGPPGELFF
V gene: TRBV7-9; clone size: many; CDR3 protein: CASSDGTSGSYEQYF
V gene: TRBV27; clone size: NA; CDR3 protein: CASSSSDRAFNEQFF
V gene: TRBV7-2; clone size: few; CDR3 protein: CASIRSGWNEQFF
V gene: TRBV5-1; clone size: few; CDR3 protein: CASSTDSSYEQYF
V gene: TRBV28; clone size: few; CDR3 protein: CASSPDAEMNTEAFF
V gene: TRBV4-1; clone size: NA; CDR3 protein: CASSQGGGRVPTGELFF
V gene: TRBV19; clone size: NA; CDR3 protein: CASSGRQGADTQYF
V gene: TRBV19; clone size: NA; CDR3 protein: CAIEVPSGEQFF
V gene: TRBV5-1; clone size: NA; CDR3 protein: CASSLSTDNEQFF
V gene: TRBV7-9; clone size: NA; CDR3 protein: CASSPRRESGFYEQYF
V gene: TRBV11-2; clone size: once; CDR3 protein: CASSQGRPSGRKETQYF
V gene: TRBV5-4; clone size: NA; CDR3 protein: CASSSGTSGRSQYF
V gene: TRBV11-2; clone size: many; CDR3 protein: CASSLRGYREETQYF
V gene: TRBV29-1; clone size: many; CDR3 protein: CSVEGTGGGGYTF
V gene: TRBV7-8; clone size: NA; CDR3 protein: CASSLVREGTGELFF
V gene: TRBV6-1; clone size: many; CDR3 protein: CASSAQGAQPQHF
V gene: TRBV27; clone size: NA; CDR3 protein: CASSLKGWGGELFF